The 30 T cell receptor beta chains in this list originate from one sample, sequenced in a study of read filtering for tumor transcriptome and immune sequencing. From around 440 ng of RNA, a library with molecular barcoded alpha/delta and beta/gamma adaptors was made. TCRdb reanalysed the reads using MiXCR and keeps one entry per CDR3 protein. The sample holds 100,000 to 150,000 distinct CDR3 sequences, over 10% seen once. The sample consisted of a population of CD138-negative cells sorted from bone marrow. The receptors come from a donor aged 40 or older with multiple myeloma.

This clonotype has at least ten counts. The V gene is TRBV20-1, the J gene TRBJ2-3, with 8 bases fitting TRBD2. CDR1 is DFQATT and CDR2 is SNEGSKA in the germline V gene (reference sequence). V lost 4 bases and J lost 8; bases outside the gene matches: 14. CDR3 length: 15 amino acids. The CDR3 region has the DNA TGCAGTGCTACTTTATCCGGGACTAGAGGTGGTACGCAGTATTTT. Translated, it gives CSATLSGTRGGTQYF.

This clonotype was seen repeatedly, ten times or more. The V and J genes are TRBV7-9 and TRBJ2-7; 9 bases are a match to TRBD2. CDR3 length equals 16 residues. Germline CDR1 and CDR2: SEHNR and FQNEAQ (reference sequence). The junction had 9 bases not matched to a gene; V was cut back by 4 bases and J by 2 bases. The DNA for the CDR3 is TGTGCCAGCAGCTCAGTCAGGGCTAGCGGGACCTACGAGCAGTACTTC. Translating gives CASSSVRASGTYEQYF.

This clonotype was found many times. The chain links TRBV18 to TRBJ1-1; D unclear. CDR1 and CDR2 from the germline V gene are KGHSH and LQKENI. V was trimmed by 0 bases and J by 1 base, leaving 9 bases between them. The CDR3 contains 15 residues. The DNA of the CDR3 is TGTGCCAGCTCACCACCGTCCGTTTCGAACACTGAAGCTTTCTTT. It yields the protein CASSPPSVSNTEAFF.

At least ten counts were recorded for this clonotype. In DNA, the CDR3 is TGTGCCAGCAGCCGGGTAGGGAACACCGGGGAGCTGTTTTTT. This sequence encodes CASSRVGNTGELFF. The chain combines TRBV6-5 with TRBJ2-2, with unresolved D. CDR1 is MNHEY, CDR2 SVGAGI, per germline. Trimming left V 6 bases short and J 1 base short, with 9 bases between. This CDR3 region has 14 residues.

This clonotype has a count of ten or more. This chain connects TRBV19 to TRBJ2-7, with TRBD1 identical over 8 bases. Germline CDR1 and CDR2: LNHDA and SQIVND (reference sequence). This CDR3 region has 14 residues. V gave up 6 bases and J gave up 4 bases; unmatched junction bases: 8. The CDR3 loop is CASSPQGASYEQYF. The CDR3 nucleotides read TGTGCCAGTAGCCCTCAGGGGGCTAGTTACGAGCAGTACTTC.

With regard to this clonotype: The junction does not match germline at one end; this may be a read error. The V and J genes are TRBV20-1 and TRBJ2-4, with 7 bases matching TRBD2. Germline lookup yields CDR1 DFQATT and CDR2 SNEGSKA (reference sequence). The CDR3 runs to 13 residues. As DNA, the CDR3 is TGCAGTGCTAGTGGGAGGGCCAAAAGCATTCAGTACTTC. It translates to CSASGRAKSIQYF.

The table lists this clonotype with many counts. V and J are TRBV5-1 and TRBJ2-1; no firm D call. The CDR3 is 15 amino acids. CDR1 and CDR2 from the germline V gene are SGHRS and YFSETQ. V lost 0 bases, J lost 4 bases, and 11 bases lay in between. CDR3 in DNA: TGCGCCAGCAGCTTGGTGGCAGGAGAGTACAATGAGCAGTTCTTC. As protein: CASSLVAGEYNEQFF.

Comments on this clonotype: A much larger clone differs by one base, so this may be a read error. The chain combines TRBV12-3 or TRBV12-4 with TRBJ1-2; D not resolved. V was clipped by 8 bases and J by 10 bases, with 14 bases between them. The CDR3 has 11 residues. CDR3 in DNA: TGTGCCAGCGGAAAAGACATCCTCTACACCTTC. Translating it yields CASGKDILYTF.

This clonotype came up many times. The chain combines TRBV5-6 with TRBJ2-2; 13 bases are shared with TRBD2. The CDR3 spans 17 residues. Per the germline V gene, CDR1 is SGHDT and CDR2 is YYEEEE. V shed 4 bases, J shed 0 bases, and the junction held 3 bases outside the gene matches. CDR3 residues: CASSKGTSGTNTGELFF. In DNA, the CDR3 is TGTGCCAGCAGCAAGGGGACTAGCGGGACGAACACCGGGGAGCTGTTTTTT.

In its sample, this clonotype was seen many times. The gene calls are TRBV19 and TRBJ1-6; D might be TRBD1 (5 bases). Trimming removed 5 bases at V and 1 base at J, with 18 bases between. In germline, CDR1 is LNHDA, CDR2 SQIVND (reference sequence). There are 18 residues in the CDR3. The CDR3 spells CASSGPGRERSYNSPLHF. CDR3 nucleotide sequence: TGTGCCAGTAGTGGCCCTGGCAGGGAGCGGTCCTATAATTCACCCCTCCACTTT.

Only a few counts were recorded for this clonotype. CDR3 coding DNA: TGTGCCAGCAACCGACAGGGCCTCTCTGGGGCCAACGTCCTGACTTTC. Its translation is CASNRQGLSGANVLTF. The chain carries TRBV5-4 and TRBJ2-6, with TRBD1 matching over 7 bases. The CDR3 covers 16 residues. Per the germline V gene, CDR1 is SGHNT and CDR2 is YYREEE (reference sequence). Germline trimming cut 6 bases from V and 0 bases from J; bases unmatched to any gene: 6.

The table lists this clonotype with a few counts. The chain recombines TRBV7-6 with TRBJ2-2; 9 positions agree with TRBD2. Germline loops: CDR1 SGHVS, CDR2 FNYEAQ. The V segment lost 2 bases and the J segment 0 bases; nucleotides outside the gene matches: 22. There are 23 residues in the CDR3. Here the CDR3 DNA reads TGTGCCAGCAGCTTACCGACCCTTCTTAGGGCGGGAGGGCAAATACCGAACACCGGGGAGCTGTTTTTT. Encoded protein: CASSLPTLLRAGGQIPNTGELFF.

This clonotype has ten or more counts. CDR3 nucleotide sequence: TGTGCCAGCAGCCTGTGGACAGGAGTAAGCAATCAGCCCCAGCATTTT. Translation: CASSLWTGVSNQPQHF. The chain joins TRBV7-9 to TRBJ1-5, with 7 bases aligning to TRBD1. Unmatched junction bases numbered 8, after V lost 5 bases and J lost 1 base. The CDR3 is 16 amino acids. The V gene's germline CDR1 is SEHNR and CDR2 FQNEAQ (reference sequence). Based on the CDR3 plus reference TRBV7-9 and TRBJ1-5, the full variable domain is DTGVSQNPRHKITKRGQNVTFRCDPISEHNRLYWYRQTLGQGPEFLTYFQNEAQLEKSRLLSDRFSAERPKGSFSTLEIQRTEQGDSAMYLCASSLWTGVSNQPQHFGDGTRLSIL.

This clonotype was found many times. Here the CDR3 DNA reads TGTGTGCTACGGGGGGCTTTCACAGATACGCAGTATTTT. Translating it yields CVLRGAFTDTQYF. The chain recombines TRBV27 with TRBJ2-3; maybe TRBD2 (7 bases). Per the germline V gene, CDR1 is MNHEY and CDR2 is SMNVEV (reference sequence). The CDR3 loop spans 13 amino acids.

This clonotype was seen at least ten times. The chain combines TRBV6-2 or TRBV6-3 with TRBJ2-5; possibly TRBD2 for D (5 bases). V lost 4 bases and J lost 5, with 20 bases in between. Germline CDR1 reads MNHEY; CDR2 reads SVGEGT. The CDR3 totals 16 residues. The CDR3 sequence: CASSSSRNPWEETQYF. The CDR3 DNA reads as TGTGCCAGCAGTTCATCGAGAAACCCGTGGGAGGAGACCCAGTACTTC.

This clonotype was counted many times. The chain has TRBV7-9 and TRBJ2-3; D is undetermined. Germline lookup yields CDR1 SEHNR and CDR2 FQNEAQ (reference sequence). V gave up 1 base and J gave up 6 bases, with 8 bases separating them. The CDR3 is 13 residues long. The CDR3 region has the DNA TGTGCCAGCAGCTTAGATGGGCGGGATACGCAGTATTTT. Translated, it gives CASSLDGRDTQYF.

With regard to this clonotype: In this CDR3 the conserved last residue, phenylalanine or tryptophan, is missing, so a read error is likely. The CDR3 DNA reads as TGTGCCAGCAGTTGGGACAGAAACTATGGCTACACCTTA. It translates to CASSWDRNYGYTL. The chain is built from TRBV5-5 and TRBJ1-2, with TRBD1 identical over 7 bases. Germline CDR1 SGHKS, CDR2 YYEKEE (reference sequence). The CDR3 length is 13 residues. J gave up 2 bases and V 5 bases, and 3 bases lay outside the gene matches.

As regards this clonotype: One end of the junction fails to match germline, which may point to a read error. This chain joins TRBV29-1 and TRBJ1-1; unclear D gene. The CDR3 extends over 11 amino acids. Germline loops: CDR1 SQVTM, CDR2 ANQGSEA. CDR3 sequence (DNA): TGCTGCGTTGGATTGGGAGAACGGACTTTCTTT. This gives the protein CCVGLGERTFF.

This clonotype was detected a few times. This may come from a read error, since a much larger clone is one base off. Likely a read error: the CDR3 ends without its conserved phenylalanine or tryptophan. J is TRBJ2-7 and V is TRBV6-5; 7 nucleotides line up with TRBD2. The CDR3 sequence is 15 residues long. Trimming removed 6 bases from V and 0 bases from J; junction bases left unmatched: 8. Germline-derived CDR1 and CDR2 are MNHEY and SVGAGI. CDR3 DNA sequence: TGTGCCAGCAGCCTGACTAGCACCCTCTCCTACGAGCAGTACTCC. Translation gives CASSLTSTLSYEQYS.

This clonotype was recorded at least ten times. V usage is TRBV24-1 and J usage is TRBJ2-3; TRBD1 matches 11 bases. Trimming removed 4 bases from V and 4 bases from J; junction bases left unmatched: 6. The germline V gene has CDR1 KGHDR and CDR2 SFDVKD. CDR3 length: 16 amino acids. The CDR3 DNA reads as TGTGCCACCAGTGAGACGGACAGGGGGCCGCCAGATACGCAGTATTTT. It encodes CATSETDRGPPDTQYF.

In regard to this clonotype: This may arise from a read error, as a much more abundant clone is one base away. The chain links TRBV5-1 to TRBJ2-3; D is unclear. Germline assignment: CDR1 SGHRS and CDR2 YFSETQ. The CDR3 has 15 residues. CDR3 DNA sequence: TGCGCCTGCAGCTTGGTTTCCAGTGGGACAGATACGCAGTATTTT. It translates to CACSLVSSGTDTQYF.

This clonotype was counted between two and nine times. The V and J genes are TRBV7-7 and TRBJ2-3; 14 bases fit TRBD2. The V gene end was trimmed by 5 bases and the J gene end by 4 bases; junction bases not matched to a gene: 2. The germline CDR1 and CDR2 sequences are SSHAT and FNYEAQ (reference sequence). The CDR3 consists of 15 residues. CDR3 DNA: TGTGCCAGCAGCAGGGGACTAGCGGGAGCAGATACGCAGTATTTT. This encodes CASSRGLAGADTQYF.

This clonotype appeared many times. Here the CDR3 reads CSVSGRATYEQYF. Here the CDR3 DNA reads TGCAGCGTCAGCGGGAGGGCTACCTACGAGCAGTACTTC. The chain has TRBV29-1 and TRBJ2-7; the match to TRBD2 covers 10 bases. The V and J ends lost 6 bases and 2 bases, in that order; junction bases with no gene match: 4. CDR1 is SQVTM, CDR2 ANQGSEA, per germline. The CDR3 consists of 13 residues.

A note on this clonotype: A read error likely explains this, since a far larger clone differs by one base. The conserved closing phenylalanine or tryptophan is absent in this CDR3, likely reflecting a read error. The chain carries TRBV6-5 and TRBJ1-1; D possibly corresponds to TRBD1 (5 bases). Germline V gives CDR1 MNHEY, CDR2 SVGAGI. The V gene lost 6 bases and the J gene lost 4 bases, with 12 bases spanning the gap. CDR3 length equals 13 residues. CDR3 residues: CASSPLGGTEAFS. CDR3 in DNA: TGTGCCAGCAGCCCGCTGGGGGGCACTGAAGCTTTCTCT.

For this clonotype: A read error may be the cause here, since a much bigger clone is one base away. This sequence joins TRBV6-5 and TRBJ2-2; TRBD2 is a possible D gene (6 bases). This CDR3 contains 13 residues. Germline CDR1 and CDR2: MNHEY and SVGAGI. Trimming removed 7 bases at V and 9 bases at J, with 15 bases between. CDR3 sequence reads: CASNGGFLRELFF. CDR3 bases: TGTGCCAGCAATGGAGGGTTCTTGCGGGAGCTGTTTTTT.

With regard to this clonotype: This may come from a read error, since a much larger clone is one base off. The genes are TRBV7-2 and TRBJ2-1; D unclear. Germline V gene data show CDR1 as SGHTA and CDR2 as FQGNSA. This CDR3 comprises 16 residues. Trimming stripped 1 base from V and 5 bases from J, with 15 bases between. CDR3: CASSLGGSPYDNEQFF. Written as DNA, the CDR3 is TGTGCCAGCAGCTTAGGTGGCTCCCCCTACGACAATGAGCAGTTCTTC.

This clonotype was seen many times. V and J are TRBV6-6 and TRBJ2-5; TRBD1 matches 9 bases. V was pared by 5 bases and J by 5 bases, with 9 bases of the junction left unmatched. Germline V gene data show CDR1 as MNHNY and CDR2 as SVGAGI (reference sequence). This CDR3 has 15 amino acids. CDR3 sequence: CASSTGGTVGETQYF. The CDR3 nucleotides read TGTGCCAGCAGTACAGGGGGCACGGTTGGGGAGACCCAGTACTTC.

This clonotype was counted many times. DNA of the CDR3: TGTGCCACCAGTGATTTATGGGACACAGATACGCAGTATTTT. Translating gives CATSDLWDTDTQYF. The gene calls are TRBV24-1 and TRBJ2-3; D remains ambiguous. The CDR3 covers 14 residues. The V end was cut by 1 base, the J end by 2 bases, with 6 bases between. CDR1 is KGHDR, CDR2 SFDVKD, per germline.

The chain links TRBV7-9 to TRBJ1-1, with a possible D match to TRBD1 (6 bases). CDR1 is SEHNR, CDR2 FQNEAQ, per germline (reference sequence). CDR3 size: 13 residues. Trimming removed 1 base at V and 8 bases at J, with 11 bases between. CDR3 protein: CASSLGTQGEAFF. As DNA, the CDR3 is TGTGCCAGCAGCTTAGGGACCCAGGGGGAAGCTTTCTTT. Full variable domain (missing parts from reference TRBV7-9 and TRBJ1-1): DTGVSQNPRHKITKRGQNVTFRCDPISEHNRLYWYRQTLGQGPEFLTYFQNEAQLEKSRLLSDRFSAERPKGSFSTLEIQRTEQGDSAMYLCASSLGTQGEAFFGQGTRLTVV.

This clonotype was seen ten or more times. The DNA for the CDR3 is TGTGCCAGCAGTCAACAGGGGGTGGTCCCAGATACGCAGTATTTT. It specifies CASSQQGVVPDTQYF. The chain employs TRBV12-3 or TRBV12-4 and TRBJ2-3; 8 bases line up with TRBD1. Germline trimming cut 5 bases from V and 4 bases from J; bases unmatched to any gene: 8. The CDR3 extends over 15 amino acids.